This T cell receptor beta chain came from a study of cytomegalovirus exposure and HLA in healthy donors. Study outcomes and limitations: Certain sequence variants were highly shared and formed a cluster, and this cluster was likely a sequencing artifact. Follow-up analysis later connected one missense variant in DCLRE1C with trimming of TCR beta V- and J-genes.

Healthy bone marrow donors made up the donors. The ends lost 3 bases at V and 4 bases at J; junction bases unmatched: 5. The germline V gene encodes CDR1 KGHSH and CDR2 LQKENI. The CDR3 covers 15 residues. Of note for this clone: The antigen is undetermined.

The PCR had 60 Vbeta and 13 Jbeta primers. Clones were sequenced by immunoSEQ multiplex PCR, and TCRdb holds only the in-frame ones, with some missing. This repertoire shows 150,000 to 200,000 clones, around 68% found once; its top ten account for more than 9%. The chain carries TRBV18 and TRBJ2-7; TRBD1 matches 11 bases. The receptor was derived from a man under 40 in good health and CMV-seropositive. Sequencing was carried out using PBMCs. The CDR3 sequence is CASSPPGQGGYEQYF. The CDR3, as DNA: TGTGCCAGCTCACCCCCGGGACAGGGGGGTTACGAGCAGTACTTC. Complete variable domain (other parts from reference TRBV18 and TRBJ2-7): NAGVMQNPRHLVRRRGQEARLRCSPMKGHSHVYWYRQLPEEGLKFMVYLQKENIIDESGMPKERFSAEFPKEGPSILRIQQVVRGDSAAYFCASSPPGQGGYEQYFGPGTRLTVT.